This entry describes one TCR beta chain. The data derive from a study of blood T cell repertoires in COVID-19. Study context: COVID-19 samples from acute and convalescent phases originated in the United States, Italy and Spain. T cells, B-cell-depleted T cells, or PBMCs supplied cDNA or gDNA.

Germline CDR1 and CDR2: SEHNR and FQNEAQ (reference sequence). This CDR3 is built from 18 residues. V lost 0 bases and J lost 6; bases outside the gene matches: 12. Authors' processing steps: The authors estimated nucleated cell counts from reference gene primer amplification. Sequencing used immunoSEQ multiplex PCR; TCRdb keeps in-frame clones, though not all of them. For V, J and clone size, that table is used; D and trimming come from the DNA. The sample records around 79,000 clones, 65% to 90% being singletons. This clonotype was obtained from a woman aged 60 to 75 with acute or convalescent COVID-19. Specimen: peripheral blood. The chain has TRBV7-9 and TRBJ2-1; TRBD1 matches at 9 bases. The CDR3 loop reads CASSLASGWDRVGNEQFF. The DNA for the CDR3 is TGTGCCAGCAGCTTAGCTTCTGGGTGGGACAGGGTTGGCAATGAGCAGTTCTTC.